Presented here are 7 T cell receptor beta chains from one specimen sequenced in a study of identical twins. TCRdb re-analysed the 5' RACE reads in MiXCR, keeping a single row per CDR3 protein. Counted here are hundreds of thousands of distinct CDR3 sequences, less than 7% occurring once; the ten biggest clones make up around 1.7%. Material for sequencing was naive T cells sorted from blood. These receptors all stem from a man aged 18 to 30 in good health.

This clonotype was counted a few times. The gene calls are TRBV5-1 and TRBJ2-7; 7 bases are shared with TRBD2. With V trimmed by 4 bases and J by 3 bases, 7 bases remained unmatched. CDR3 length equals 14 residues. CDR1 and CDR2 (germline): SGHRS, YFSETQ. CDR3 loop: CASSPPREGYEQYF. The CDR3 DNA reads as TGCGCCAGCAGCCCCCCGAGGGAGGGCTACGAGCAGTACTTC.

This sequence joins TRBV24-1 and TRBJ1-2; 8 positions match TRBD1. The CDR3 has 15 amino acids. Germline loops: CDR1 KGHDR, CDR2 SFDVKD. Trimming took 0 bases from V and 8 from J; bases not matched to a gene: 7. CDR3 in DNA: TGTGCCACCAGTGATTTGGACAGGGGTTTGGGCGGCTACACCTTC. It is translated as CATSDLDRGLGGYTF.

The chain couples TRBV12-3 or TRBV12-4 to TRBJ2-2; D is possibly TRBD1 (5 bases). The CDR3 contains 17 residues. The V and J ends lost 0 bases and 3 bases respectively, with 14 bases between them. CDR3 bases: TGTGCCAGCAGTTTAGCGCTTCAGGGCCGGGACACCGGGGAGCTGTTTTTT. The encoded protein is CASSLALQGRDTGELFF.

This clonotype came up a few times. V is TRBV7-9 and J is TRBJ1-2, with D possibly TRBD1 on 6 matching bases. Trimming cost V 7 bases and J 8 bases, with 17 bases left between them. CDR1 is SEHNR and CDR2 is FQNEAQ in the germline V gene (reference sequence). The CDR3 is 13 amino acids. The CDR3 DNA reads as TGTGCCAGCAACTCGAACAGGGTTGGGGGCTACACCTTC. Encoded protein: CASNSNRVGGYTF.

The genes are TRBV27 and TRBJ2-5; weak D call: TRBD1 (8 bases). The CDR3 length is 16 residues. The germline V and J ends were trimmed by 5 bases and 1 base, with 17 bases remaining between them. Germline V lookup: CDR1 MNHEY, CDR2 SMNVEV (reference sequence). The CDR3: CASSPLTGEGQETQYF. Written as DNA, the CDR3 is TGTGCCAGCAGTCCCCTGACAGGGGAGGGCCAAGAGACCCAGTACTTC.

The J gene is TRBJ2-2, the V gene TRBV6-1; 10 bases are a match to TRBD1. V lost 4 bases and J lost 7; bases outside the gene matches: 6. The germline CDR1 and CDR2 sequences are MNHNS and SASEGT. The CDR3 has 15 amino acids. CDR3: CASSGGQGDHGELFF. The CDR3 region has the DNA TGTGCCAGCAGTGGTGGACAGGGGGATCACGGGGAGCTGTTTTTT.

This clonotype was observed many times. V usage is TRBV12-3 or TRBV12-4 and J usage is TRBJ2-2, with D perhaps given as TRBD1 or TRBD2 (5 bases each). The V and J ends lost 5 bases and 4 bases respectively, with 11 bases between them. The CDR3 is 14 amino acids. This chain's CDR3 is CASSPGTLTGELFF. The CDR3 DNA sequence: TGTGCCAGCAGTCCCGGGACCCTCACCGGGGAGCTGTTTTTT.